One sample yielded the 18 T cell receptor beta chains listed below, sequenced in a study of blood T cell repertoires in COVID-19. The method was immunoSEQ multiplex PCR; TCRdb's version includes in-frame clones alone and lacks a portion of them. The profile shows over 200,000 clones, 88% of them singletons. The specimen was peripheral blood. The source of these receptors is a man aged 35-49 years with acute or convalescent COVID-19.

V is TRBV9 and J is TRBJ2-1, with 12 bases that match TRBD2. The V gene end was trimmed by 2 bases and the J gene end by 2 bases; junction bases not matched to a gene: 5. This CDR3 is built from 17 residues. Germline V lookup: CDR1 SGDLS, CDR2 YYNGEE. Written as DNA, the CDR3 is TGTGCCAGCAGCGTCCCTAGCGGGGGGGCGACCTACAATGAGCAGTTCTTC. Its translation: CASSVPSGGATYNEQFF.

The V and J genes are TRBV6-5 and TRBJ2-1, with TRBD2 matching 10 bases. The length of the CDR3 is 15 residues. Germline CDR1 is MNHEY and CDR2 is SVGAGI. The V gene end was trimmed by 2 bases and the J gene end by 9 bases; junction bases not matched to a gene: 7. The chain's CDR3 is CASSYQRGGLSEQFF. DNA for the CDR3: TGTGCCAGCAGTTACCAGCGGGGGGGCCTCAGTGAGCAGTTCTTC.

The chain combines TRBV2 with TRBJ2-2; D call uncertain. This CDR3 spans 15 amino acids. Germline values: CDR1 SNHLY, CDR2 FYNNEI. Trimming took off 3 bases at V and 4 bases at J, with 12 bases between the two ends. CDR3 bases: TGTGCCAGCAGTGACGGCGGATCCTTCACCGGGGAGCTGTTTTTT. Residues: CASSDGGSFTGELFF.

V gene TRBV5-1 combines with J gene TRBJ1-2; TRBD1 aligns across 7 bases. Trimming cost V 4 bases and J 2 bases; bases outside gene matches: 8. The CDR3 loop spans 15 amino acids. CDR1 and CDR2 (germline): SGHRS, YFSETQ. For the CDR3, the DNA is TGCGCCAGCAGCGACCGGACAGGAGGGAACTATGGCTACACCTTC. Translated, it gives CASSDRTGGNYGYTF.

The J gene is TRBJ2-7, the V gene TRBV30; 8 bases align to TRBD2. The germline gives CDR1 GTSNPN, CDR2 SVGIG (reference sequence). CDR3 size: 13 residues. The ends lost 4 bases at V and 5 bases at J; junction bases unmatched: 7. CDR3 loop: CAWTGGGGHEQYF. In nucleotides, the CDR3 is TGTGCCTGGACCGGGGGGGGTGGCCACGAGCAGTACTTC.

The gene calls are TRBV2 and TRBJ1-6; no clear D gene. Deletions cut 6 bases from V and 10 bases from J, with 10 bases between. Germline V gene lookup returns CDR1 SNHLY and CDR2 FYNNEI. This CDR3 region has 12 residues. The CDR3 region has the DNA TGTGCCAGCAGCCTGAGATACTCACCCCTCCACTTT. Its translation: CASSLRYSPLHF.

The genes are TRBV7-8 and TRBJ1-5; no clear D gene. This CDR3 region has 13 residues. CDR1 SGHVS and CDR2 FQNEAQ come from the germline V gene. V gave up 8 bases and J gave up 8 bases, with 16 bases separating them. CDR3 region: CASAKRPGEPQHF. The CDR3 DNA follows: TGTGCCAGCGCCAAGAGGCCCGGGGAGCCCCAGCATTTT.

The gene calls are TRBV2 and TRBJ1-5; the match to TRBD1 covers 7 bases. This CDR3 is 14 amino acids long. The junction had 4 bases not matched to a gene; V was cut back by 5 bases and J by 3 bases. Per germline, CDR1 SNHLY and CDR2 FYNNEI. The CDR3 DNA follows: TGTGCCAGCAGTCCAGGACAGGTCAATCAGCCCCAGCATTTT. Residues: CASSPGQVNQPQHF.

V gene TRBV5-4 combines with J gene TRBJ1-6; D gene uncertain. The CDR3 is 14 amino acids. Germline V gene sequence: CDR1 SGHNT, CDR2 YYREEE (reference sequence). V dropped 0 bases and J dropped 7 bases, with 8 bases sitting between them. The CDR3 region is CASSLDLVNSPLHF. Written as DNA, the CDR3 is TGTGCCAGCAGCTTGGATTTAGTGAATTCACCCCTCCACTTT. The full variable domain, its missing parts supplied by reference TRBV5-4 and TRBJ1-6, is ETGVTQSPTHLIKTRGQQVTLRCSSQSGHNTVSWYQQALGQGPQFIFQYYREEENGRGNFPPRFSGLQFPNYSSELNVNALELDDSALYLCASSLDLVNSPLHFGNGTRLTVT.

J is TRBJ2-3 and V is TRBV5-1; D is possibly TRBD2 (6 bases). Between the trimmed V and J ends, which lost 0 bases and 3 bases, there was a span of 14 bases. The CDR3 has 16 residues. Germline values: CDR1 SGHRS, CDR2 YFSETQ. The CDR3 sequence: CASSLVGGHGTDTQYF. Here the CDR3 DNA reads TGCGCCAGCAGCTTGGTCGGAGGGCATGGTACAGATACGCAGTATTTT.

The rearrangement joins TRBV7-6 to TRBJ2-5; D might be TRBD2 (5 bases). There are 15 residues in the CDR3. V lost 5 bases and J 7 bases, leaving 20 bases between the germline ends. CDR1 is SGHVS and CDR2 is FNYEAQ in the germline V gene. CDR3 nucleotides: TGTGCCAGCAGCAGCCCGGGGTGGAGCGGTGGGACCCAGTACTTC. It encodes CASSSPGWSGGTQYF.

The chain has TRBV5-1 and TRBJ2-7; 8 nucleotides line up with TRBD1. Trimming took 4 bases from V and 3 from J; bases not matched to a gene: 6. The CDR3 totals 14 residues. CDR1 is SGHRS and CDR2 is YFSETQ in the germline V gene. The CDR3 DNA sequence: TGCGCCAGCAGCAAGGACAGGGCGGGCTACGAGCAGTACTTC. This translates into CASSKDRAGYEQYF. Full variable domain (remainder filled in from reference TRBV5-1 and TRBJ2-7): KAGVTQTPRYLIKTRGQQVTLSCSPISGHRSVSWYQQTPGQGLQFLFEYFSETQRNKGNFPGRFSGRQFSNSRSEMNVSTLELGDSALYLCASSKDRAGYEQYFGPGTRLTVT.

This chain links TRBV6-5 with TRBJ1-1; the D is unclear. Germline values: CDR1 MNHEY, CDR2 SVGAGI. The CDR3 is 13 residues long. V gave up 7 bases and J gave up 3 bases, with 12 bases separating them. CDR3 nucleotides: TGTGCCAGCACCTCGACCCGGGACACTGAAGCTTTCTTT. Its translation: CASTSTRDTEAFF.

CDR3 sequence: CASSDGDSYGSPLHF. CDR3 nucleotide sequence: TGCGCCAGCAGTGATGGGGACAGTTATGGTTCACCCCTCCACTTT. The chain couples TRBV10-1 to TRBJ1-6; TRBD1 aligns across 7 bases. The CDR3 loop spans 15 amino acids. After removal of 3 bases from V and 9 bases from J, the junction contained 8 bases not matched to a gene. CDR1 and CDR2 (germline): WNHNN, SYGVQD (reference sequence).

The chain has TRBV30 and TRBJ2-3, with D tentatively TRBD1 (5 bases). The CDR3 runs 13 residues. V was trimmed by 1 base and J by 7 bases, leaving 12 bases between them. Germline loops: CDR1 GTSNPN, CDR2 SVGIG (reference sequence). CDR3 region: CAWSAGLENTQYF. In nucleotides, the CDR3 is TGTGCCTGGAGTGCAGGGTTAGAAAATACGCAGTATTTT.

This clone showed up just a few times. This sample also contains other DNA sequences that code for the same CDR3. The V call is TRBV9, the J call TRBJ2-1; D is uncertain. The germline gives CDR1 SGDLS, CDR2 YYNGEE. There are 15 residues in the CDR3. The V and J ends lost 4 bases and 0 bases respectively, with 11 bases between them. The CDR3 nucleotides read TGTGCCAGCAGCCCACGGAGCAGCTCCTACAATGAGCAGTTCTTC. Amino acids: CASSPRSSSYNEQFF.

This clone was observed a handful of times. This chain connects TRBV19 to TRBJ1-3; possibly TRBD1 for D (6 bases). Trimming took 4 bases from V and 3 from J, leaving 22 bases between them. Germline CDR1 reads LNHDA; CDR2 reads SQIVND (reference sequence). The CDR3 totals 18 residues. CDR3 coding DNA: TGTGCCAGTAGTACCCACCAAAACTCCAGGGGCATTGGAAACACCATATATTTT. As protein: CASSTHQNSRGIGNTIYF. Together with reference TRBV19 and TRBJ1-3, the CDR3 gives the full variable domain: DGGITQSPKYLFRKEGQNVTLSCEQNLNHDAMYWYRQDPGQGLRLIYYSQIVNDFQKGDIAEGYSVSREKKESFPLTVTSAQKNPTAFYLCASSTHQNSRGIGNTIYFGEGSWLTVV.

CDR3: CASSQAKLTYNEQFF. The CDR3 bases are TGCGCCAGCAGCCAAGCCAAACTTACCTACAATGAGCAGTTCTTC. V gene TRBV4-1 combines with J gene TRBJ2-1; no firm D call. There are 15 residues in the CDR3. V lost 1 base, J lost 2 bases, and 9 bases lay in between. CDR1 MGHRA and CDR2 YSYEKL come from the germline V gene.